This entry is about one TCR beta chain. What it binds is not known. Other DNA variants within this sample encode the same CDR3. This record comes from a study of shared clonotypes between healthy human individuals. Findings and limits, study-wide: Clonotype sharing levels among donors were expected to vary with sequencing depth.

V gave up 4 bases and J gave up 5 bases; unmatched junction bases: 6. The CDR3 is made up of 14 amino acids. Germline assignment: CDR1 PRHDT and CDR2 FYEKMQ (reference sequence). CD8 cells regarded as naive lacked CD45RO, were positively chosen for CCR7, and omitted terminally differentiated effector memory CD45RA+ cells. The study drew its donors from healthy HIV-negative adults without recent acute infections or vaccinations. TCRdb's table, derived via immunoSEQ multiplex PCR, lists solely in-frame clones and lacks some. There are just over 2,000,000 clones in the sample; about 94% occur only once, and roughly 1% lies in the top ten.

The sequence was obtained from a young man in good health. V gene TRBV13 combines with J gene TRBJ2-5, with 8 bases that match TRBD2. The sequenced sample was naive CD8+ T cells sorted from blood. This CDR3 is CASSSTGGLETQYF. CDR3 DNA: TGTGCCAGCAGCTCCACGGGGGGGCTGGAGACCCAGTACTTC.